This T cell receptor beta chain comes out of a study of shared clonotypes between healthy human individuals. Input per replicate PCR of unsorted PBMC was approximately 280 ng DNA, corresponding to approximately 30,000 T cell genomes. Per the authors' pipeline: ImmunoSEQ only sent back junction sequences with no quality scores, so filtering was done differently. The assay was immunoSEQ multiplex PCR, and TCRdb's table has in-frame clones only and misses some. D and trimming were read from the DNA, whereas the V and J calls and clone size are those reported in that table. This sample has roughly 490,000 clones, with about three quarters found just once. Participating donors were healthy, HIV-negative adults free of recent acute infections or vaccinations. There were only Caucasian adults among the donors, and all lived in Nashville, Tennessee. V lost 5 bases and J lost 8; bases outside the gene matches: 9. The CDR3 has 15 residues. Germline V gene lookup returns CDR1 SNHLY and CDR2 FYNNEI.

This clone turned up a few times. This sequence joins TRBV2 and TRBJ2-1; 10 bases match TRBD2. This receptor was taken from a woman between 40 and 55 years old in good health. Some clones in this sample may be carry-over from other donors' samples. The sample taken for sequencing was PBMCs. CDR3 sequence: CASSPRLAGVYEQFF. CDR3 DNA: TGTGCCAGCAGTCCCCGGCTAGCGGGAGTCTATGAGCAGTTCTTC.